This T cell receptor beta chain is from a study of radiotherapy plus CTLA-4 blockade in lung cancer. As regards this clone: Its antigen is unknown.

Study-level findings and limits: In blood, early T cell clone dynamics reportedly predicted response best, together with interferon-beta. Radiotherapy plus ipilimumab was followed by expansion in blood of tumor-derived TCR clones.

Generated by immunoSEQ multiplex PCR, the TCRdb table keeps only in-frame clones and is missing some. The profile shows about 57,000 clones, around 80% of them singletons. V was clipped by 1 base and J by 4 bases, with 15 bases between them. CDR1 and CDR2 from the germline V gene are SGHTA and FQGNSA. The CDR3 is 16 amino acids. The chain recombines TRBV7-2 with TRBJ2-3, with a weak D call TRBD1 (6 bases). This TCR derives from a human donor with non-small cell lung cancer who had a complete response to radiotherapy plus ipilimumab. Sequenced here: peripheral blood, sampled from a patient treated with radiotherapy plus ipilimumab. The CDR3 sequence is CASSLVSGASPDTQYF. Written as DNA, the CDR3 is TGTGCCAGCAGCTTAGTGTCAGGGGCGTCGCCAGATACGCAGTATTTT.